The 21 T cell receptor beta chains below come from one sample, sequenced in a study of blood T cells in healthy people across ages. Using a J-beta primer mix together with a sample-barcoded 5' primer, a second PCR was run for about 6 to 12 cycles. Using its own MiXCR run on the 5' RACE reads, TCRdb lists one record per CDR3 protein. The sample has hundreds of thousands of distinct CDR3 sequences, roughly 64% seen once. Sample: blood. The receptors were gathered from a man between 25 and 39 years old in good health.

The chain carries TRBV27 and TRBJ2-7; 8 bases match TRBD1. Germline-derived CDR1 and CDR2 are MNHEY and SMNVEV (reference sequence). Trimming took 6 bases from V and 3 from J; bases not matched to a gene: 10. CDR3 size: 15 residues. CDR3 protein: CASSPGGLSFYEQYF. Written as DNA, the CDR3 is TGTGCCAGCAGCCCAGGGGGCCTCAGCTTCTACGAGCAGTACTTC.

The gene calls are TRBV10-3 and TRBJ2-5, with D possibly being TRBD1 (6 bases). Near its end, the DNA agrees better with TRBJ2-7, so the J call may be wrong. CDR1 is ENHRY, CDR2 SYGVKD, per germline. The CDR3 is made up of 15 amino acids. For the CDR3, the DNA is TGTGCCATCAGTGAGCTACACAGGGCTCGGTACGAGCAGTACTTC. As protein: CAISELHRARYEQYF.

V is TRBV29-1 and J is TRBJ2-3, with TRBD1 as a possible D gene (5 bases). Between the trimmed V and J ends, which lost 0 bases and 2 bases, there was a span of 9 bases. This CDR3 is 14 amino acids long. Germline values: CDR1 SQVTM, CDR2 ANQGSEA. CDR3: CSVEEPGHTDTQYF. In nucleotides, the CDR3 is TGCAGCGTTGAAGAGCCTGGACACACAGATACGCAGTATTTT.

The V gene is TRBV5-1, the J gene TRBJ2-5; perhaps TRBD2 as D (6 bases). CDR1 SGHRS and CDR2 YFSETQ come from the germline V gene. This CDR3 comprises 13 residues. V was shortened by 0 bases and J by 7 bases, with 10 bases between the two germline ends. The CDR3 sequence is CASSLVLGGTQYF. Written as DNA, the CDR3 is TGCGCCAGCAGCTTGGTTTTGGGGGGGACCCAGTACTTC.

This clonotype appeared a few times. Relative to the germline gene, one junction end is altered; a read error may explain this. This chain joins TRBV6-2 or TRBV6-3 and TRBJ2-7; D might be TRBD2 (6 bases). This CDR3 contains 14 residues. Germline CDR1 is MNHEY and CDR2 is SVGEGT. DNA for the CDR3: TGTGCCAGCGGTTACACGGGGGTCCGCTACGAGCAGTACTTC. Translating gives CASGYTGVRYEQYF.

CDR3 nucleotides: TGTGCCAGCAGTACACTAGCAGACGAGCAGTACTTC. Translated, it gives CASSTLADEQYF. V usage is TRBV6-5 and J usage is TRBJ2-5, with a tentative D call TRBD2 (6 bases). The end of the DNA is better explained by TRBJ2-7, so the J call may be wrong. CDR1 and CDR2 from the germline V gene are MNHEY and SVGAGI. The CDR3 is 12 residues long.

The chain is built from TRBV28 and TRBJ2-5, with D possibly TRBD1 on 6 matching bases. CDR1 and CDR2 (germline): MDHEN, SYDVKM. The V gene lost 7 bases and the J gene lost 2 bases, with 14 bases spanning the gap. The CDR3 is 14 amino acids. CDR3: CASNQGQRQETQYF. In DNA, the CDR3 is TGTGCCAGCAACCAAGGACAGCGGCAAGAGACCCAGTACTTC.

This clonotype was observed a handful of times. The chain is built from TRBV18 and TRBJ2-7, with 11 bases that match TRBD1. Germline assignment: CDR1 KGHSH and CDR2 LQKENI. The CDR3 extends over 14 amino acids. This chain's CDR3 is CASRDRGFSYEQYF. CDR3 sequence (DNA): TGTGCTAGCAGGGACAGGGGGTTCTCCTACGAGCAGTACTTC.

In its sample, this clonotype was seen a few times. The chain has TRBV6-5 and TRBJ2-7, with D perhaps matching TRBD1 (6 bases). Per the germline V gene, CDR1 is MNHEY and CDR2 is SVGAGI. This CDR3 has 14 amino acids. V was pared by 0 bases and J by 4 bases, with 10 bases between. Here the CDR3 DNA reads TGTGCCAGCAGTTACTCTACAGGGCCGTACGAGCAGTACTTC. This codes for CASSYSTGPYEQYF.

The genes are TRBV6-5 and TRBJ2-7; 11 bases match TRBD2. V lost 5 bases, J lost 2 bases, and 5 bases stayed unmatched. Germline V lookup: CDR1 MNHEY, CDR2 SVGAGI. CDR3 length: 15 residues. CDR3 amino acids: CASSTPGLAAYEQYF. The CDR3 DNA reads TGTGCCAGCAGTACACCGGGACTAGCGGCCTACGAGCAGTACTTC.

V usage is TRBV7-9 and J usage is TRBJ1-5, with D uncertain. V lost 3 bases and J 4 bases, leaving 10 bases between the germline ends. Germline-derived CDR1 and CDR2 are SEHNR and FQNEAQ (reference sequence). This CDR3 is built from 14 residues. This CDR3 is CASSLSTVNQPQHF. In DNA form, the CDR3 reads TGTGCCAGCAGCTTGTCGACCGTGAATCAGCCCCAGCATTTT. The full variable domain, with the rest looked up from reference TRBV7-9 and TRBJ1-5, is DTGVSQNPRHKITKRGQNVTFRCDPISEHNRLYWYRQTLGQGPEFLTYFQNEAQLEKSRLLSDRFSAERPKGSFSTLEIQRTEQGDSAMYLCASSLSTVNQPQHFGDGTRLSIL.

DNA of the CDR3: TGTGCCAGCGGGCGGCGAGCTAGCGGGGGAAATACGCAGTATTTT. Amino acid sequence: CASGRRASGGNTQYF. This chain joins TRBV6-5 and TRBJ2-3; 10 nucleotides match TRBD2. Trimming at V came to 8 bases and at J to 7 bases, leaving 12 bases not matched to a gene. CDR3 length equals 15 residues. Germline CDR1 and CDR2: MNHEY and SVGAGI.

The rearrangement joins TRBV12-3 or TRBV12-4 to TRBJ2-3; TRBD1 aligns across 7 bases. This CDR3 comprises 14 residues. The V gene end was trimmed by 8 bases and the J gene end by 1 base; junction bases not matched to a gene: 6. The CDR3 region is CASDYRGRTDTQYF. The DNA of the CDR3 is TGTGCCAGCGACTACAGGGGACGCACAGATACGCAGTATTTT.

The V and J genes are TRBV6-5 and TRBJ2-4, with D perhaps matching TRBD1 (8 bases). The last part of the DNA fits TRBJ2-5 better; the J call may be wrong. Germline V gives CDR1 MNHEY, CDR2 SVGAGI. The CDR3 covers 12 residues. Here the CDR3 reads CAANRGGETQYF. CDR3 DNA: TGTGCCGCAAACAGGGGGGGAGAGACCCAGTACTTC.

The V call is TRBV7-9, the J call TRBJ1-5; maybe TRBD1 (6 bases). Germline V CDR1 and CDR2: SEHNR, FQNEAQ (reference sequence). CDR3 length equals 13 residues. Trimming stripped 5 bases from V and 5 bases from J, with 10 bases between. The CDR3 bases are TGTGCCAGCAGCGCCACAGGGTATCAGCCCCAGCATTTT. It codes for CASSATGYQPQHF.

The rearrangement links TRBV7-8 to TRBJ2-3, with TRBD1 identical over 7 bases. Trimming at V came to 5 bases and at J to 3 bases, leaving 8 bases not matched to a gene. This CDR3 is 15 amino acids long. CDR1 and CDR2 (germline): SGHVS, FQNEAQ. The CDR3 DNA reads TGTGCCAGCAGCACCCGCAGACAGGGAACAGATACGCAGTATTTT. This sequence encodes CASSTRRQGTDTQYF.

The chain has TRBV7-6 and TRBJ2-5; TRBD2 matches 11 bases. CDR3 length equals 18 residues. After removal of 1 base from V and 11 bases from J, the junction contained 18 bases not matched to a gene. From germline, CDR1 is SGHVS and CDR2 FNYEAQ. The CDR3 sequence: CASSLEVPGLAAANEQYF. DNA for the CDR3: TGTGCCAGCAGCTTAGAGGTTCCGGGACTAGCGGCGGCTAATGAGCAGTACTTC.

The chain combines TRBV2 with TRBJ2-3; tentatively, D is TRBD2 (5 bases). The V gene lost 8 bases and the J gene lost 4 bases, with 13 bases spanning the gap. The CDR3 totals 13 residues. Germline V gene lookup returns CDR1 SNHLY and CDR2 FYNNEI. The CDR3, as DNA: TGTGCCAGCCATGGAGGTATATCAGATACGCAGTATTTT. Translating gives CASHGGISDTQYF.

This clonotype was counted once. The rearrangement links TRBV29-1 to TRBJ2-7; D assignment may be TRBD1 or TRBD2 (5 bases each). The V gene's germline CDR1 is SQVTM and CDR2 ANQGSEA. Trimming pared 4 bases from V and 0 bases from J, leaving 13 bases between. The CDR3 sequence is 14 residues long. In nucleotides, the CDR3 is TGCAGCGTTGGAACCAATGGGGGCTCCTACGAGCAGTACTTC. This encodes CSVGTNGGSYEQYF.

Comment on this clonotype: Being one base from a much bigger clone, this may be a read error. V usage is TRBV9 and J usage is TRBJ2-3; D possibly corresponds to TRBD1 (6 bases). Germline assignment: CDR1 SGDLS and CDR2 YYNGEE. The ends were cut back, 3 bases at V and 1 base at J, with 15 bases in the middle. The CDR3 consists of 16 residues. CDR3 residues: CASSEGVNPCTDTQYF. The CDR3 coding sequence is TGTGCCAGCAGCGAGGGGGTAAACCCGTGCACAGATACGCAGTATTTT.

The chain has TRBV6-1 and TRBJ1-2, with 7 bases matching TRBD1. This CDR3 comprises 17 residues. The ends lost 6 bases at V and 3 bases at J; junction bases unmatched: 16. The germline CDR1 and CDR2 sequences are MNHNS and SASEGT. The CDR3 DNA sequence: TGTGCCAGCAGCCCCCGGGACAGCTATCTCTTCGACTATGGCTACACCTTC. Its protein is CASSPRDSYLFDYGYTF.